The next 16 T cell receptor beta chains were all read from a single sample in a study of sequential checkpoint blockade in melanoma. Profiled with immunoSEQ multiplex PCR; TCRdb holds only in-frame clones, not every one. The sample has about 32,000 clones, less than 85% seen once. Indicated treatment: randomized to nivolumab then ipilimumab (arm A) or the reverse (arm B). The sample in question was CD8+ T cells sorted from blood (inferred from file names), obtained from a patient given nivolumab and ipilimumab in sequence. These TCRs come from a human donor with melanoma.

The chain links TRBV15 to TRBJ1-2, with 7 positions matching TRBD1. The CDR3 consists of 17 residues. The germline V gene has CDR1 LNHNV and CDR2 YYDKDF (reference sequence). After removal of 1 base from V and 6 bases from J, the junction contained 14 bases not matched to a gene. As DNA, the CDR3 is TGTGCCACCAGCAGAGGAACGTTGGGGACAGACGACCATGGCTACACCTTC. Its translation: CATSRGTLGTDDHGYTF.

The V gene is TRBV5-1, the J gene TRBJ2-1; no firm D call. V was trimmed by 1 base and J by 8 bases, leaving 7 bases between them. The CDR3 totals 12 residues. Germline V lookup: CDR1 SGHRS, CDR2 YFSETQ. The CDR3 is CASSLSVHEQFF. Written as DNA, the CDR3 is TGCGCCAGCAGCTTGTCGGTTCATGAGCAGTTCTTC.

The chain links TRBV28 to TRBJ2-4; TRBD1 agrees at 8 bases. The CDR3 sequence is 14 residues long. V was clipped by 6 bases and J by 3 bases; unmatched bases: 4. The V gene's germline CDR1 is MDHEN and CDR2 SYDVKM. The CDR3, as DNA: TGTGCCAGCAGCTTACAGGGGGACAAAAACATTCAGTACTTC. It specifies CASSLQGDKNIQYF.

V is TRBV4-1 and J is TRBJ1-5, with 7 bases fitting TRBD1. This CDR3 region has 16 residues. V shed 2 bases and J 5 bases; nucleotides not matched to a gene: 9. Germline V gene sequence: CDR1 MGHRA, CDR2 YSYEKL. The CDR3 loop reads CASSQRLTGNYQPQHF. The DNA of the CDR3 is TGCGCCAGCAGCCAAAGGTTGACAGGGAACTATCAGCCCCAGCATTTT.

This clone showed up just once. The rearrangement uses TRBV5-1 and TRBJ2-7; 13 positions match TRBD2. The CDR3 runs 16 residues. Germline-derived CDR1 and CDR2 are SGHRS and YFSETQ. V lost 6 bases, J lost 2 bases, and 8 bases stayed unmatched. The CDR3 bases are TGCGCCAGCATACCCGGGACTAGCGGGGCCGCCTACGAGCAGTACTTC. It codes for CASIPGTSGAAYEQYF.

This clone is termed medium-sized. The chain recombines TRBV19 with TRBJ1-6; 8 bases agree with TRBD1. The CDR3 runs to 16 residues. Trimming removed 0 bases from V and 10 bases from J; junction bases left unmatched: 8. CDR1 and CDR2 (germline): LNHDA, SQIVND (reference sequence). CDR3 sequence: CASSIEGQGLGSPLHF. The DNA for the CDR3 is TGTGCCAGTAGTATAGAAGGACAGGGATTGGGATCACCCCTCCACTTT. Full variable domain (remainder filled in from reference TRBV19 and TRBJ1-6): DGGITQSPKYLFRKEGQNVTLSCEQNLNHDAMYWYRQDPGQGLRLIYYSQIVNDFQKGDIAEGYSVSREKKESFPLTVTSAQKNPTAFYLCASSIEGQGLGSPLHFGNGTRLTVT.

The CDR3 loop reads CASSLEGQSSNQPQHF. In DNA, the CDR3 is TGTGCCAGCAGCTTAGAAGGACAGAGTAGCAATCAGCCCCAGCATTTT. V usage is TRBV7-6 and J usage is TRBJ1-5, with a tentative D call TRBD1 (6 bases). CDR1 and CDR2 from the germline V gene are SGHVS and FNYEAQ. Between the trimmed V and J ends, which lost 1 base and 0 bases, there was a span of 10 bases. This CDR3 is built from 16 residues.

The V and J genes are TRBV4-1 and TRBJ2-3; 9 nucleotides agree with TRBD1. V lost 4 bases to trimming and J lost 4 bases; unmatched junction nucleotides: 3. CDR3 length: 14 amino acids. Germline values: CDR1 MGHRA, CDR2 YSYEKL. The DNA of the CDR3 is TGCGCCAGCAGCCTACGGACAGGGGCAGATACGCAGTATTTT. As protein: CASSLRTGADTQYF.

The J gene is TRBJ2-5, the V gene TRBV27, with 7 bases aligning to TRBD1. CDR3 length: 14 residues. Germline trimming cut 1 base from V and 4 bases from J; bases unmatched to any gene: 3. Germline values: CDR1 MNHEY, CDR2 SMNVEV (reference sequence). DNA for the CDR3: TGTGCCAGCAGTTTATTGACAGGGTTAGAGACCCAGTACTTC. Protein: CASSLLTGLETQYF.

This clone has just one count. The chain couples TRBV9 to TRBJ1-1; D is ambiguous. The V end lost 0 bases, the J end lost 0 bases, and 9 bases lay between the germline ends. CDR1 is SGDLS and CDR2 is YYNGEE in the germline V gene. The CDR3 has 15 amino acids. The CDR3 DNA reads as TGTGCCAGCAGCGTAGCGGGAGTCATGAACACTGAAGCTTTCTTT. Amino acids: CASSVAGVMNTEAFF.

The rearrangement uses TRBV19 and TRBJ1-5; D is perhaps TRBD1 (6 bases). The germline V gene encodes CDR1 LNHDA and CDR2 SQIVND (reference sequence). Trimming removed 0 bases from V and 2 bases from J, with 20 bases in between. The CDR3 length is 19 residues. The CDR3 sequence is CASSIEPGADHIRNQPQHF. DNA of the CDR3: TGTGCCAGTAGTATAGAGCCAGGGGCGGACCATATTCGCAATCAGCCCCAGCATTTT.

The chain recombines TRBV27 with TRBJ2-7, with TRBD2 identical over 9 bases. With V trimmed by 5 bases and J by 9 bases, 14 bases remained unmatched. The CDR3 extends over 15 amino acids. The germline V gene has CDR1 MNHEY and CDR2 SMNVEV (reference sequence). The CDR3 spells CASSPVRGGRDGQYF. DNA of the CDR3: TGTGCCAGCAGTCCCGTGCGGGGGGGCCGAGACGGGCAGTACTTC.

The J gene is TRBJ2-3, the V gene TRBV30; weak D call: TRBD1 (6 bases). This CDR3 comprises 12 residues. Germline values: CDR1 GTSNPN, CDR2 SVGIG (reference sequence). Trimming removed 2 bases at V and 6 bases at J, with 9 bases between. The CDR3 DNA follows: TGTGCCTGGAGTTCACAGGGCGATACGCAGTATTTT. Its translation: CAWSSQGDTQYF.

The rearrangement links TRBV4-1 to TRBJ1-1, with D unclear. In germline, CDR1 is MGHRA, CDR2 YSYEKL. The CDR3 spans 12 residues. Trimming left V 3 bases short and J 0 bases short, with 2 bases between. The CDR3 DNA reads TGCGCCAGCAGCCACATGAACACTGAAGCTTTCTTT. Translating gives CASSHMNTEAFF.

V and J are TRBV19 and TRBJ2-7; TRBD1 matches at 7 bases. The CDR3 has 15 residues. With 4 bases clipped from V and 3 bases from J, the junction kept 9 bases outside the gene matches. In germline, CDR1 is LNHDA, CDR2 SQIVND (reference sequence). The CDR3 region has the DNA TGTGCCAGTAGTACACATCGGGACAGAGACTACGAGCAGTACTTC. This translates into CASSTHRDRDYEQYF.

This clone was seen only a few times. The V call is TRBV7-9, the J call TRBJ2-7; unclear D gene. This CDR3 region has 13 residues. Germline CDR1 and CDR2: SEHNR and FQNEAQ (reference sequence). The V and J ends lost 0 bases and 2 bases respectively, with 5 bases between them. CDR3 residues: CASSLASTYEQYF. Here the CDR3 DNA reads TGTGCCAGCAGCTTAGCGAGCACCTACGAGCAGTACTTC.